A single T cell receptor (beta chain) is shown here with its context. Its antigen is undetermined. CDR3 length: 14 residues. Unmatched junction bases numbered 7, after V lost 4 bases and J lost 4 bases. Germline CDR1 MNHEY, CDR2 SMNVEV (reference sequence). Assay used: immunoSEQ multiplex PCR; TCRdb lists only in-frame clones, some missing. This table holds roughly 100,000 clones, around 92% found once. The data were taken from a study of graft-versus-host responses after intestinal transplantation. The TCR comes from a human donor who was the organ donor for an intestinal transplant. Material: unstimulated CD8+ T cells sorted from spleen or lymph node cells, obtained before transplant. The rearrangement joins TRBV27 to TRBJ2-7; TRBD2 matches at 7 bases. As DNA, the CDR3 is TGTGCCAGCAGTTATGCTAGCGGACCGTACGAGCAGTACTTC. As protein: CASSYASGPYEQYF.